This T cell receptor (beta chain) was sequenced in a study of cytomegalovirus exposure and HLA in healthy donors. CDR3 length equals 14 residues. Looked up from germline, CDR1 is SGDLS and CDR2 is YYNGEE. V was clipped by 0 bases and J by 3 bases, with 7 bases between them. PCR employed 60 Vbeta and 13 Jbeta primers. The table came from immunoSEQ multiplex PCR; TCRdb's copy has only in-frame clones and leaves some out. The sample has 150,000 to 200,000 clones; around 81% are singletons. The rearrangement joins TRBV9 to TRBJ1-3, with D possibly matching TRBD1 (5 bases). Specimen: PBMCs. This clonotype was obtained from a man between 35 and 55 years old in good health and CMV-seronegative. The CDR3 DNA reads TGTGCCAGCAGCGTAGAGGGACTTGGAAACACCATATATTTT. Its protein product is CASSVEGLGNTIYF.